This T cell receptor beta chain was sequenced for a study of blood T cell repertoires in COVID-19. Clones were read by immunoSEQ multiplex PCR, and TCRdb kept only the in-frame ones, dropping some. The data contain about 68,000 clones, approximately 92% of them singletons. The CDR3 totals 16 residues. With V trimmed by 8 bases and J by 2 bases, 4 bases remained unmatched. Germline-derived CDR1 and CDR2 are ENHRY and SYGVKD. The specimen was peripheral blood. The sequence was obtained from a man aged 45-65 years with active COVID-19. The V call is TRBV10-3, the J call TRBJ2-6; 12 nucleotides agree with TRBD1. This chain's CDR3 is CAIRRDRGPGANVLTF. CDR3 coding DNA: TGTGCCATCCGCCGGGACAGGGGGCCTGGGGCCAACGTCCTGACTTTC.